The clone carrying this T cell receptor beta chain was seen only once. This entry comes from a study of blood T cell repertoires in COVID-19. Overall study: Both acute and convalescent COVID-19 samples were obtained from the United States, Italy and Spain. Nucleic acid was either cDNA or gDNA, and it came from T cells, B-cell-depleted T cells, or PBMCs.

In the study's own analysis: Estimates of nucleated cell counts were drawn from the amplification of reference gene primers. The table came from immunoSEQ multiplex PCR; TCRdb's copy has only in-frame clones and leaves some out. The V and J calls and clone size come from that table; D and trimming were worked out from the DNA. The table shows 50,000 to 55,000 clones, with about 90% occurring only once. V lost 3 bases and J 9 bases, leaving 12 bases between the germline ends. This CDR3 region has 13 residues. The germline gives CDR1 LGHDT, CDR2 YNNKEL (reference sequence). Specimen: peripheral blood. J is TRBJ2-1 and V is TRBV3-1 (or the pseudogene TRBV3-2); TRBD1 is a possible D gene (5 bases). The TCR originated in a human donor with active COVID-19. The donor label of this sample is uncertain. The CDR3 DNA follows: TGTGCCAGCAGCCAGATAGGGGCCAGTGAGCAGTTCTTC. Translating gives CASSQIGASEQFF.